These 3 T cell receptor beta chains came from one sample sequenced in a study of chemoradiotherapy in HPV16-positive cancers. Measured with immunoSEQ multiplex PCR; TCRdb has only the in-frame clones, and not every one. The table lists approximately 13,000 clones, around 82% of them singletons, with more than 2% in the top ten. This sample was taken from a patient who underwent chemoradiotherapy. Receptor source: a human donor with HPV-associated anogenital cancer.

The chain carries TRBV11-2 and TRBJ2-1; 7 bases line up with TRBD2. The CDR3 spans 16 residues. Germline assignment: CDR1 SGHAT and CDR2 FQNNGV. Trimming cost V 2 bases and J 0 bases; bases outside gene matches: 4. The CDR3 region is CASSLSSGSSYNEQFF. The CDR3 DNA is TGTGCCAGCAGCTTAAGTAGCGGGTCCTCCTACAATGAGCAGTTCTTC.

The chain recombines TRBV5-1 with TRBJ2-3; 8 nucleotides line up with TRBD1. V gave up 4 bases and J gave up 4 bases; unmatched junction bases: 5. Germline-derived CDR1 and CDR2 are SGHRS and YFSETQ. This CDR3 spans 14 amino acids. CDR3: CASSPGGEADTQYF. The CDR3 DNA sequence: TGCGCCAGCAGCCCAGGGGGCGAAGCAGATACGCAGTATTTT.

This rearrangement joins TRBV5-6 to TRBJ1-6; 7 positions match TRBD1. The germline V gene encodes CDR1 SGHDT and CDR2 YYEEEE. The CDR3 is 15 residues long. The V and J ends lost 0 bases and 8 bases, in that order; junction bases with no gene match: 5. CDR3 residues: CASSLGPGGYSPLHF. CDR3 bases: TGTGCCAGCAGCTTGGGTCCAGGGGGGTATTCACCCCTCCACTTT.